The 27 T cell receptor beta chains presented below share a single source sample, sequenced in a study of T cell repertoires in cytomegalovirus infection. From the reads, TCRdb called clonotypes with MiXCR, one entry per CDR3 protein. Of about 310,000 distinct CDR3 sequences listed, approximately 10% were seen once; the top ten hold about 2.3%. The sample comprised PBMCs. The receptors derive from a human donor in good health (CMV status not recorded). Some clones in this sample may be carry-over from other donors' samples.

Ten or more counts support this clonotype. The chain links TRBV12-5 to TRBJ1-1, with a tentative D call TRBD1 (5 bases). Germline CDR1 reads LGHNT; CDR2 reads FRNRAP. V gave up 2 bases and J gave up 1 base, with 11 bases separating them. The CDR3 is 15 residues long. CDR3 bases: TGTGCTAGTGGTTTGACCTCGGACAAGAACACTGAAGCTTTCTTT. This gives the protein CASGLTSDKNTEAFF.

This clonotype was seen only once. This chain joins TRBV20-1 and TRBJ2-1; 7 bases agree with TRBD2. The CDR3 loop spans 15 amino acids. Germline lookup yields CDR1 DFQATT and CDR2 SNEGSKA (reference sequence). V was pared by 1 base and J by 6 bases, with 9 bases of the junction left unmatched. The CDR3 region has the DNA TGCAGTGCTAGAGGGGGGGGGGGGAGGAGCAATGAGCAGTTCTTC. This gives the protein CSARGGGGRSNEQFF.

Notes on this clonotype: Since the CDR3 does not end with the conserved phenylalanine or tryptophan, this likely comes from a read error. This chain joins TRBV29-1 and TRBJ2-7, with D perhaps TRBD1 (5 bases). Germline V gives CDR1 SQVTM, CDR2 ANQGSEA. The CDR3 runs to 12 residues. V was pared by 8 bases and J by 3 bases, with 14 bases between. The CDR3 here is CSIKTGDYEQYL. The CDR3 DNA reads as TGCAGCATCAAAACAGGTGACTACGAGCAGTACCTC.

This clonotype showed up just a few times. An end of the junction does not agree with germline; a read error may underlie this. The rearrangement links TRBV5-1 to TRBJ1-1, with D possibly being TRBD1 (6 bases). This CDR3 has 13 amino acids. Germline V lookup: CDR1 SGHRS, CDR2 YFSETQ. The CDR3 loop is CASSQGMNAEAFF. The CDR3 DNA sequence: TGCGCCAGCTCGCAGGGGATGAACGCTGAAGCTTTCTTT.

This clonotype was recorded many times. The CDR3 reads CASSSEIDSPYGYTF. The CDR3 bases are TGTGCCAGCAGTTCCGAAATCGACAGCCCTTATGGCTACACCTTC. This chain connects TRBV6-5 to TRBJ1-2, with D maybe TRBD1 (5 bases). CDR3 length: 15 amino acids. V dropped 4 bases and J dropped 5 bases, with 17 bases sitting between them. Germline CDR1 is MNHEY and CDR2 is SVGAGI.

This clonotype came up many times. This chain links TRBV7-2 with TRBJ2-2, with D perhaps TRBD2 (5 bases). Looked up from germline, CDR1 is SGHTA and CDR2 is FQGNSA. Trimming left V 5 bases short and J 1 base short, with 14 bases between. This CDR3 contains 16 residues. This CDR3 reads CASSRKEDWNTGELFF. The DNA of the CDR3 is TGTGCCAGCAGCCGGAAGGAGGATTGGAACACCGGGGAGCTGTTTTTT.

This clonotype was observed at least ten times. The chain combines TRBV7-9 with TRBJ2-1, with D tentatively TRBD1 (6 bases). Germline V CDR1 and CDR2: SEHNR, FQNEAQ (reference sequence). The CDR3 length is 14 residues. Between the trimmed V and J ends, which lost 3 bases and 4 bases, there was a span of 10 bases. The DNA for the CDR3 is TGTGCCAGCAGCTTCCGACAGGATTACAATGAGCAGTTCTTC. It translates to CASSFRQDYNEQFF.

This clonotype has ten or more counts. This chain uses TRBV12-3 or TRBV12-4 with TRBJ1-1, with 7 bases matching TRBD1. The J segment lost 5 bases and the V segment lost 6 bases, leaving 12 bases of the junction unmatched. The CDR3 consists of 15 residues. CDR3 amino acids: CASRRPGTEGTEAFF. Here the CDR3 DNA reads TGTGCCAGCAGGAGACCCGGGACAGAGGGAACTGAAGCTTTCTTT.

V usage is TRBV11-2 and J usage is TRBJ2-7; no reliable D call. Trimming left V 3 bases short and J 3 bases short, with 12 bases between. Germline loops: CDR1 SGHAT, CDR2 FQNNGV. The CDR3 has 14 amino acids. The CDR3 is CASSLNTRVYEQYF. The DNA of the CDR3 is TGTGCCAGCAGCTTGAACACCCGGGTCTACGAGCAGTACTTC.

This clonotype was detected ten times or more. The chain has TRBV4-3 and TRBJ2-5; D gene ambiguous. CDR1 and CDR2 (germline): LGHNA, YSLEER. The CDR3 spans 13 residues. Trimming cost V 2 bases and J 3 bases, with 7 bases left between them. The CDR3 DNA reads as TGCGCCAGCAGCCAACGCACAGAAGAGACCCAGTACTTC. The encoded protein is CASSQRTEETQYF.

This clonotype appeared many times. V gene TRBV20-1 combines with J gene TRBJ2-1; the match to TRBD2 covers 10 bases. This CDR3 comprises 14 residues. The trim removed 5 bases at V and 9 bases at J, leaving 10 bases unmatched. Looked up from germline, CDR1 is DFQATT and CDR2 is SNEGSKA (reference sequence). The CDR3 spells CSAQSGGALGEQFF. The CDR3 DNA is TGCAGTGCTCAGAGCGGGGGGGCCCTGGGTGAGCAGTTCTTC.

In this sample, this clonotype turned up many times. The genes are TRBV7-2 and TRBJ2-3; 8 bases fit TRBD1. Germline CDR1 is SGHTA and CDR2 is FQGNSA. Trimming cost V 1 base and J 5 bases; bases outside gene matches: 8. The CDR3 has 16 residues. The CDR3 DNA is TGTGCCAGCAGCTTAGTGGCAGGGGGCGCGATAGATACGCAGTATTTT. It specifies CASSLVAGGAIDTQYF.

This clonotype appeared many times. In nucleotides, the CDR3 is TGTGCCAGCAGTCTAGAGACCGGGACAGGTGGAAACACCATATATTTT. Residues: CASSLETGTGGNTIYF. The chain joins TRBV28 to TRBJ1-3; 8 nucleotides agree with TRBD1. Unmatched junction bases numbered 9, after V lost 5 bases and J lost 3 bases. Per germline, CDR1 MDHEN and CDR2 SYDVKM. The CDR3 covers 16 residues.

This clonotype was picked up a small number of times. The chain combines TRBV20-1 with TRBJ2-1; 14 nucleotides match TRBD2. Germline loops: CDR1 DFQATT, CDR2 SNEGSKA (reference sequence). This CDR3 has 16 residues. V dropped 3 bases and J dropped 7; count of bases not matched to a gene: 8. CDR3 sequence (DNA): TGCAGTGCTAGGGAAACTGGACTAGCGGGGGGTAATGAGCAGTTCTTC. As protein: CSARETGLAGGNEQFF.

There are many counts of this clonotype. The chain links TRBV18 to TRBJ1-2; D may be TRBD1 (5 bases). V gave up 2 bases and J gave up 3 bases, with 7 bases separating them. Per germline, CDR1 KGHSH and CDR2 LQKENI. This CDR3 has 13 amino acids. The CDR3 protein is CASSPRQYYGYTF. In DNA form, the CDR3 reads TGTGCCAGCTCACCAAGACAGTACTATGGCTACACCTTC.

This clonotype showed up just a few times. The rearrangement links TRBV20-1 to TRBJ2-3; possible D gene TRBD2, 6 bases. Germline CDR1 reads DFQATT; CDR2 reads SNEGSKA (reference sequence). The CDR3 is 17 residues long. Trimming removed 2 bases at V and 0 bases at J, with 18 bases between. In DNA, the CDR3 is TGCAGTGCTAGACCTCTAGGCGGAGGGGCTAGCACAGATACGCAGTATTTT. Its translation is CSARPLGGGASTDTQYF.

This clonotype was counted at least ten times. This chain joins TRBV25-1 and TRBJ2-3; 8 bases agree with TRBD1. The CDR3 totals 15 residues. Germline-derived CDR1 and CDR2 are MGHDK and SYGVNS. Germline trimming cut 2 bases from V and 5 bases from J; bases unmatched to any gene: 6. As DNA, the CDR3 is TGTGCCAGCAGTGAAACTCGGACAGGGAGAGATACGCAGTATTTT. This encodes CASSETRTGRDTQYF. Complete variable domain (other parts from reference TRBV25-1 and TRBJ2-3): EADIYQTPRYLVIGTGKKITLECSQTMGHDKMYWYQQDPGMELHLIHYSYGVNSTEKGDLSSESTVSRIRTEHFPLTLESARPSHTSQYLCASSETRTGRDTQYFGPGTRLTVL.

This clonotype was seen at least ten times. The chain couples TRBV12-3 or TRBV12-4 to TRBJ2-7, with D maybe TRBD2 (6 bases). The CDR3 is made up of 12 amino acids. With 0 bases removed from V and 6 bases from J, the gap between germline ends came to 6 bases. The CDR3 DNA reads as TGTGCCAGCAGTTTAGCGCGGGGCGAGCAGTACTTC. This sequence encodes CASSLARGEQYF.

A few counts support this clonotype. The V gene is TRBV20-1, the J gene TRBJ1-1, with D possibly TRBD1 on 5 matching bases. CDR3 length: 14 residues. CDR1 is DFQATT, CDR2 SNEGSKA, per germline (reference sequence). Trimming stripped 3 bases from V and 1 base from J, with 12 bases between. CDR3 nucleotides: TGCAGTGCTAGGGGGACTTATGCGAACACTGAAGCTTTCTTT. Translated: CSARGTYANTEAFF.

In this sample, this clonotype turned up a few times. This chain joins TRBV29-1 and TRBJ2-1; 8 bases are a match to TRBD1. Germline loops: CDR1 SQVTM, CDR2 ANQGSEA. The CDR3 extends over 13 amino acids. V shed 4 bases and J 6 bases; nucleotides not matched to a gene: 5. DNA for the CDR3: TGCAGCGTTGGACAGGGGTACAGCAATGAGCAGTTCTTC. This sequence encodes CSVGQGYSNEQFF.

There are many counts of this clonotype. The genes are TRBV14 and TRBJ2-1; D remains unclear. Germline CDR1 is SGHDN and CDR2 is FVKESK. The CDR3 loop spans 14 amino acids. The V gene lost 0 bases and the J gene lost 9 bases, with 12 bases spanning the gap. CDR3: CASSQEAAWGEQFF. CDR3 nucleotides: TGTGCCAGCAGCCAAGAAGCAGCCTGGGGTGAGCAGTTCTTC. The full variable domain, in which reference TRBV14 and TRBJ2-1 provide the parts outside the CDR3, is EAGVTQFPSHSVIEKGQTVTLRCDPISGHDNLYWYRRVMGKEIKFLLHFVKESKQDESGMPNNRFLAERTGGTYSTLKVQPAELEDSGVYFCASSQEAAWGEQFFGPGTRLTVL.

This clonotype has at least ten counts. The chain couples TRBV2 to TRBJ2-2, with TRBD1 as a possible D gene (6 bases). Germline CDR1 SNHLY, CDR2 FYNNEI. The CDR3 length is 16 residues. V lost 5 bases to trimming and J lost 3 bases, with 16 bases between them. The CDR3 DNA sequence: TGTGCCAGCAGTACCCGACAGGTACCGCACACCGGGGAGCTGTTTTTT. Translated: CASSTRQVPHTGELFF.

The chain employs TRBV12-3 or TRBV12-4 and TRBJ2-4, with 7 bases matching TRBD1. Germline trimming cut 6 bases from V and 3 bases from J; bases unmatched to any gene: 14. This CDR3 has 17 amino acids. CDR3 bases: TGTGCCAGCAGCTCCCCGTCGCGGACAGGATTCAAAAACATTCAGTACTTC. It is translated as CASSSPSRTGFKNIQYF.

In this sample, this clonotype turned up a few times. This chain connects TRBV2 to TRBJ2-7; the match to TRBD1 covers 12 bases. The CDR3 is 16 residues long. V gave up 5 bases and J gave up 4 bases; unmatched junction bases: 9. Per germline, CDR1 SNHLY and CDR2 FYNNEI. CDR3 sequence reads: CASSPGQGAYRYEQYV. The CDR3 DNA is TGTGCCAGCAGTCCGGGACAGGGGGCTTATCGGTACGAGCAGTACGTC.

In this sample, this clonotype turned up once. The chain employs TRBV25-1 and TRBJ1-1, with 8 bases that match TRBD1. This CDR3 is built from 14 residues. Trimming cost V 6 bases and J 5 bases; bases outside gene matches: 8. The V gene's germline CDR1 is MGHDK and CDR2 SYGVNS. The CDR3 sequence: CASSALTGGTEAFF. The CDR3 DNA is TGTGCCAGCAGCGCCCTTACAGGGGGTACTGAAGCTTTCTTT.

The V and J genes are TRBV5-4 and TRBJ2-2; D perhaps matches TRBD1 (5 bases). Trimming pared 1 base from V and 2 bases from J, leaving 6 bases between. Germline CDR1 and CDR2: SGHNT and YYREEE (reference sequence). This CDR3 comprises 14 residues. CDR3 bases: TGTGCCAGCAGCTTGAGGACAAACACCGGGGAGCTGTTTTTT. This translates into CASSLRTNTGELFF.

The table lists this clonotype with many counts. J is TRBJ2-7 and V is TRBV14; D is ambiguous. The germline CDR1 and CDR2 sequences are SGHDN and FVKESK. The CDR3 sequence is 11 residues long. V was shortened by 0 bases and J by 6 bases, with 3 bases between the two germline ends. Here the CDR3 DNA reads TGTGCCAGCAGCCAAGATCTCGAGCAGTACTTC. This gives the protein CASSQDLEQYF.